A selection of T cell receptor beta chains follows, all from one sample in a study of T-cell memory formation after mild COVID-19. One entry per CDR3 protein results from TCRdb running MiXCR on the 5' RACE reads. The sample has about 60,000 distinct CDR3 sequences; 10% to 15% are singletons. The sequencing sample was made of PBMCs or a T cell subset sorted from them (not recorded which). The source of these receptors is a man aged 18-30 years who had mild COVID-19 (a few samples of this study predate the infection). Cell type and time point are not known. Each CDR3 is given with its conserved first and last residue. The D gene is left open where the match is weak. Rows give clone size only sometimes, using once, few, many, or a class for an expanded clone.

clone_size: -; d_call: -; v_call: TRBV12-3/TRBV12-4; j_call: TRBJ2-3; cdr3_aa: CASSTVYEGGGTDTQYF; cdr3_nt: TGTGCCAGCAGTACCGTTTACGAGGGGGGCGGCACAGATACGCAGTATTTT
clone_size: many; d_call: -; v_call: TRBV27; j_call: TRBJ1-2; cdr3_aa: CASSPQGSGYGYTF; cdr3_nt: TGTGCCAGCAGTCCACAGGGCTCGGGCTATGGCTACACCTTC
clone_size: -; d_call: -; v_call: TRBV12-3/TRBV12-4; j_call: TRBJ1-1; cdr3_aa: CASSSGDSNTEAFF; cdr3_nt: TGTGCCAGCAGTTCTGGAGATTCGAACACTGAAGCTTTCTTT
clone_size: few; d_call: TRBD1; v_call: TRBV5-1; j_call: TRBJ1-1; cdr3_aa: CASSFDRGSKTEAFF; cdr3_nt: TGCGCCAGCAGCTTTGACAGGGGGAGTAAAACTGAAGCTTTCTTT
clone_size: few; d_call: TRBD1; v_call: TRBV28; j_call: TRBJ1-6; cdr3_aa: CATSNWRLDRGLINSPLHF; cdr3_nt: TGTGCCACCTCGAACTGGCGATTGGACAGGGGACTCATTAATTCACCCCTCCACTTT
clone_size: few; d_call: -; v_call: TRBV12-3/TRBV12-4; j_call: TRBJ2-2; cdr3_aa: CASSLRGLSTGELFF; cdr3_nt: TGTGCCAGCAGTTTGAGGGGTTTGAGCACCGGGGAGCTGTTTTTT
clone_size: -; d_call: -; v_call: TRBV5-5; j_call: TRBJ2-3; cdr3_aa: CASSRWSTDTQYF; cdr3_nt: TGTGCCAGCAGTAGGTGGAGCACAGATACGCAGTATTTT
clone_size: many; d_call: TRBD1; v_call: TRBV12-3/TRBV12-4; j_call: TRBJ2-1; cdr3_aa: CASLPGTGPYNEQFF; cdr3_nt: TGTGCCAGCCTTCCGGGGACAGGCCCCTACAATGAGCAGTTCTTC
clone_size: few; d_call: -; v_call: TRBV6-5; j_call: TRBJ2-1; cdr3_aa: CASSYQVGGNYNEQFF; cdr3_nt: TGTGCCAGCAGTTATCAAGTCGGGGGCAACTACAATGAGCAGTTCTTC
clone_size: few; d_call: -; v_call: TRBV6-6; j_call: TRBJ1-2; cdr3_aa: CASSYPDGGRGYTF; cdr3_nt: TGTGCCAGCAGTTACCCGGACGGGGGGCGAGGCTACACCTTC
clone_size: few; d_call: -; v_call: TRBV6-1; j_call: TRBJ2-1; cdr3_aa: CASSELGLGEQFF; cdr3_nt: TGTGCCAGCAGTGAATTAGGTCTGGGTGAGCAGTTCTTC
clone_size: many; d_call: TRBD1; v_call: TRBV7-2; j_call: TRBJ2-4; cdr3_aa: CASSFYGTEKNIQYF; cdr3_nt: TGTGCCAGCAGCTTCTATGGGACAGAAAAAAACATTCAGTACTTC
clone_size: -; d_call: TRBD2; v_call: TRBV29-1; j_call: TRBJ2-1; cdr3_aa: CSVGLADFNEQFF; cdr3_nt: TGCAGCGTTGGTCTAGCGGACTTCAATGAGCAGTTCTTC
clone_size: -; d_call: TRBD2; v_call: TRBV5-1; j_call: TRBJ2-1; cdr3_aa: CASSLPTSQVIEQFF; cdr3_nt: TGCGCCAGCAGCTTGCCGACTAGCCAGGTAATTGAGCAGTTCTTC
clone_size: -; d_call: -; v_call: TRBV7-9; j_call: TRBJ1-1; cdr3_aa: CASSQVAAAEAFF; cdr3_nt: TGTGCCAGCAGCCAGGTGGCAGCCGCGGAAGCTTTCTTT